These 13 T cell receptor beta chains came from one sample sequenced in a study of T-cell memory formation after mild COVID-19. TCRdb itself ran the 5' RACE reads through MiXCR, one entry per CDR3 protein. Here the sample spans 470,000 or so distinct CDR3 sequences, 20% being singletons. Material for sequencing was PBMCs or a T cell subset sorted from them (not recorded which). The receptors stem from an adult woman who had mild COVID-19 (a few samples of this study predate the infection). Cell type and time point are not known.

The chain combines TRBV15 with TRBJ2-3, with D maybe TRBD2 (6 bases). Germline V CDR1 and CDR2: LNHNV, YYDKDF (reference sequence). CDR3 length: 15 residues. The germline V and J ends were trimmed by 1 base and 2 bases, with 10 bases remaining between them. The CDR3, as DNA: TGTGCCACCAGCAGAGCCGGGAGCTTCACAGATACGCAGTATTTT. Translating it yields CATSRAGSFTDTQYF. Combining the CDR3 with reference TRBV15 and TRBJ2-3 gives the whole variable domain DAMVIQNPRYQVTQFGKPVTLSCSQTLNHNVMYWYQQKSSQAPKLLFHYYDKDFNNEADTPDNFQSRRPNTSFCFLDIRSPGLGDTAMYLCATSRAGSFTDTQYFGPGTRLTVL.

Many counts were recorded for this clonotype. The V and J genes are TRBV5-1 and TRBJ2-7; 10 nucleotides agree with TRBD1. The trim removed 4 bases at V and 2 bases at J, leaving 3 bases unmatched. CDR3 length: 14 residues. The V gene's germline CDR1 is SGHRS and CDR2 YFSETQ. This CDR3 reads CASSRGQGAYEQYF. The DNA for the CDR3 is TGCGCCAGCAGCCGTGGACAGGGGGCCTACGAGCAGTACTTC.

The table lists this clonotype with a few counts. The gene calls are TRBV10-3 and TRBJ2-7; 9 bases line up with TRBD2. The CDR3 contains 13 residues. The germline V gene has CDR1 ENHRY and CDR2 SYGVKD. J was trimmed by 5 bases and V by 10 bases; bases with no gene match: 9. The CDR3 is CATGLASRNEQYF. CDR3 DNA sequence: TGTGCCACCGGACTAGCGTCGAGAAACGAGCAGTACTTC.

V gene TRBV7-6 combines with J gene TRBJ2-3; TRBD2 matches at 11 bases. The trim removed 6 bases at V and 6 bases at J, leaving 11 bases unmatched. This CDR3 comprises 16 residues. Germline-derived CDR1 and CDR2 are SGHVS and FNYEAQ. The CDR3 DNA is TGTGCCAGCAGTCCGGTAGCGGGAGGGCCCGGGGATACGCAGTATTTT. It yields the protein CASSPVAGGPGDTQYF. Looking up the rest from reference TRBV7-6 and TRBJ2-3 gives the full variable domain: GAGVSQSPRYKVTKRGQDVALRCDPISGHVSLYWYRQALGQGPEFLTYFNYEAQQDKSGLPNDRFSAERPEGSISTLTIQRTEQRDSAMYRCASSPVAGGPGDTQYFGPGTRLTVL.

V usage is TRBV10-2 and J usage is TRBJ1-6; D not resolved. V lost 4 bases and J 10 bases, leaving 14 bases between the germline ends. This CDR3 region has 14 residues. CDR1 and CDR2 (germline): WSHSY, SAAADI. The DNA of the CDR3 is TGCGCCAGCAGTGCGCAACCTGCCGACTCACCCCTCCACTTT. Translated: CASSAQPADSPLHF.

This clonotype was counted a few times. The chain has TRBV20-1 and TRBJ1-2; tentative D call: TRBD1 (6 bases). Trimming cost V 2 bases and J 4 bases, with 14 bases left between them. CDR1 is DFQATT, CDR2 SNEGSKA, per germline (reference sequence). The CDR3 spans 14 residues. CDR3 in amino acids: CSARSRGGIYGYTF. The CDR3 DNA reads TGCAGTGCTAGATCCAGGGGAGGTATCTATGGCTACACCTTC.

This clonotype has just a few counts. This sequence joins TRBV4-2 and TRBJ2-7; 8 nucleotides agree with TRBD2. CDR3 size: 16 residues. Germline V lookup: CDR1 LGHNA, CDR2 YNFKEQ. V was pared by 5 bases and J by 2 bases, with 11 bases of the junction left unmatched. For the CDR3, the DNA is TGTGCCAGCAGCGACACGGGCTCGACTAGCGCCTACGAGCAGTACTTC. The encoded protein is CASSDTGSTSAYEQYF.

The chain combines TRBV5-1 with TRBJ2-7, with TRBD1 matching 8 bases. CDR1 and CDR2 from the germline V gene are SGHRS and YFSETQ. Trimming at V came to 0 bases and at J to 2 bases, leaving 1 base not matched to a gene. The CDR3 length is 14 residues. The CDR3 DNA sequence: TGCGCCAGCAGCTTGGAGGGACAGGCCTACGAGCAGTACTTC. Translated: CASSLEGQAYEQYF.

This clonotype was counted between two and nine times. The CDR3 region has the DNA TGTGCCAGCAGCTGGGGGACTAGCCACGGGGAGCTGTTTTTT. This translates into CASSWGTSHGELFF. The rearrangement joins TRBV5-6 to TRBJ2-2; TRBD2 matches 9 bases. CDR3 size: 14 residues. Per the germline V gene, CDR1 is SGHDT and CDR2 is YYEEEE. V trimming: 3 bases; J trimming: 7 bases; junction bases outside the gene matches: 4.

This clonotype was observed a few times. The J gene is TRBJ1-3, the V gene TRBV3-1; D unresolved. The CDR3 extends over 16 amino acids. The germline V gene encodes CDR1 LGHDT and CDR2 YNNKEL (reference sequence). The V gene lost 4 bases and the J gene lost 0 bases, with 13 bases spanning the gap. CDR3 bases: TGTGCCAGCAGCCGCCTGAACATTTTCTCTGGAAACACCATATATTTT. This sequence encodes CASSRLNIFSGNTIYF.

In its sample, this clonotype was seen a few times. This chain joins TRBV18 and TRBJ1-6; 7 bases map to TRBD1. Germline CDR1 KGHSH, CDR2 LQKENI. V lost 6 bases and J lost 6; bases outside the gene matches: 5. The CDR3 sequence is 14 residues long. CDR3 region: CASSQQGSNSPLHF. The CDR3 DNA reads TGTGCCAGCTCTCAACAGGGGAGTAATTCACCCCTCCACTTT.

The chain combines TRBV7-3 with TRBJ2-3; 11 bases line up with TRBD2. With 5 bases clipped from V and 7 bases from J, the junction kept 17 bases outside the gene matches. Germline V CDR1 and CDR2: SGHTA, FQGTGA. The CDR3 has 18 residues. CDR3 in amino acids: CASSPAPLSSGGANTQYF. CDR3 in DNA: TGTGCCAGCAGCCCAGCCCCCCTTAGTAGCGGGGGGGCAAATACGCAGTATTTT. Full variable domain (remainder filled in from reference TRBV7-3 and TRBJ2-3): GAGVSQTPSNKVTEKGKYVELRCDPISGHTALYWYRQSLGQGPEFLIYFQGTGAADDSGLPNDRFFAVRPEGSVSTLKIQRTERGDSAVYLCASSPAPLSSGGANTQYFGPGTRLTVL.

This clonotype turned up a few times. V and J are TRBV29-1 and TRBJ1-1, with D hard to call. V lost 4 bases, J lost 0 bases, and 15 bases lay in between. Germline assignment: CDR1 SQVTM and CDR2 ANQGSEA. The CDR3 contains 15 residues. Here the CDR3 DNA reads TGCAGCGTTGGCGCCTTGGGGAGCATGAACACTGAAGCTTTCTTT. Encoded protein: CSVGALGSMNTEAFF.